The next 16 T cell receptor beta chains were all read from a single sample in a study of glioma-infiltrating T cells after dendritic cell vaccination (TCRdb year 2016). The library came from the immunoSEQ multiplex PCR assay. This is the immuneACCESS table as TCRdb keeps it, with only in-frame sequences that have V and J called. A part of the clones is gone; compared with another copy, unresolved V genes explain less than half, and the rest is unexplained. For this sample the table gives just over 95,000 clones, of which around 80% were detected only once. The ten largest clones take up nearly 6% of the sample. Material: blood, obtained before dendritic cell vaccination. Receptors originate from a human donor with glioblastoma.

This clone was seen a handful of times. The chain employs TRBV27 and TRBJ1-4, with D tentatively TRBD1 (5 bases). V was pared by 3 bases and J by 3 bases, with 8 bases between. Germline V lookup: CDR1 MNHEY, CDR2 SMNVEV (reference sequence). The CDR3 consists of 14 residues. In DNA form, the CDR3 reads TGTGCCAGCAGTTTTCGGGGGTCTAATGAAAAACTGTTTTTT. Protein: CASSFRGSNEKLFF.

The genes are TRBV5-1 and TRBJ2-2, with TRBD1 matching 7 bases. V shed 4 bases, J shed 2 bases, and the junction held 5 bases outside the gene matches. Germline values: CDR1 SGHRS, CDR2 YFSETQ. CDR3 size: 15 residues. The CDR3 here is CASSPWDSNTGELFF. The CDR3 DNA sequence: TGCGCCAGCAGCCCATGGGACAGTAACACCGGGGAGCTGTTTTTT. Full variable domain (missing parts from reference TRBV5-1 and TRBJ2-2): KAGVTQTPRYLIKTRGQQVTLSCSPISGHRSVSWYQQTPGQGLQFLFEYFSETQRNKGNFPGRFSGRQFSNSRSEMNVSTLELGDSALYLCASSPWDSNTGELFFGEGSRLTVL.

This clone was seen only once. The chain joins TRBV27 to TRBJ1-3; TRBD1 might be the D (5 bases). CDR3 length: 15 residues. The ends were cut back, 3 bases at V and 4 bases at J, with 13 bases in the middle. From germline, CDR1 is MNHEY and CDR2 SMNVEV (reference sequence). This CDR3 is CASSFLGGAGNTIYF. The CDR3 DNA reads TGTGCCAGCAGTTTCTTGGGAGGGGCAGGAAACACCATATATTTT.

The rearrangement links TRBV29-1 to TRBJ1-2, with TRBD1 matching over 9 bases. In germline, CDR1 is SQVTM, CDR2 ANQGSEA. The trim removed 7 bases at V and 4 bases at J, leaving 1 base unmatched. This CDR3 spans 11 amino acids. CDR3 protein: CSAGQGYGYTF. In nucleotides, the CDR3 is TGCAGCGCGGGACAGGGCTATGGCTACACCTTC.

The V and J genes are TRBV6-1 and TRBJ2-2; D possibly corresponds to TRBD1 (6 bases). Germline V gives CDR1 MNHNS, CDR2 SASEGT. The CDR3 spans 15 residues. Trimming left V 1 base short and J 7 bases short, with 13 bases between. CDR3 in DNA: TGTGCCAGCAGTGAAGAGATAGGGGGAAACGGGGAGCTGTTTTTT. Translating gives CASSEEIGGNGELFF.

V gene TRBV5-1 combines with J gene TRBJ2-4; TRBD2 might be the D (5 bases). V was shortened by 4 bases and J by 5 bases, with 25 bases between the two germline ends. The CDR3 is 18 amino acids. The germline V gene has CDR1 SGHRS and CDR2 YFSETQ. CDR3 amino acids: CASSPSGLMVSQENIQYF. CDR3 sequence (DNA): TGCGCCAGCAGCCCTTCCGGACTTATGGTTAGCCAGGAAAACATTCAGTACTTC.

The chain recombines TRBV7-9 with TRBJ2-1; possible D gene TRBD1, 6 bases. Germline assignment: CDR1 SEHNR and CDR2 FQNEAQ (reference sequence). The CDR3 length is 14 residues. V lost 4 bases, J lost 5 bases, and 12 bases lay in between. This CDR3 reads CASSSFQGNNEQFF. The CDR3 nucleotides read TGTGCCAGCAGCTCCTTTCAGGGGAACAATGAGCAGTTCTTC.

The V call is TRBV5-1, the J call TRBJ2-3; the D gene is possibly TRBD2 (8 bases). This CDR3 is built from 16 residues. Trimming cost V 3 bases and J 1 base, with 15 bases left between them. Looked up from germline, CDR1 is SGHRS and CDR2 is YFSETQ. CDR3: CASSSGGTVGTDTQYF. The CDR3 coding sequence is TGCGCCAGCAGCTCGGGGGGGACAGTTGGCACAGATACGCAGTATTTT.

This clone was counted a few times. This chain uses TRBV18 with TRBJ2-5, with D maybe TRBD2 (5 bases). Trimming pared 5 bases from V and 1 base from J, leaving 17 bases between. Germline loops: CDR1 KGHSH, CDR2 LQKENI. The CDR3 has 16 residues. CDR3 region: CASSSPVDYLQETQYF. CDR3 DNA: TGTGCCAGCTCAAGCCCCGTCGACTACCTCCAAGAGACCCAGTACTTC.

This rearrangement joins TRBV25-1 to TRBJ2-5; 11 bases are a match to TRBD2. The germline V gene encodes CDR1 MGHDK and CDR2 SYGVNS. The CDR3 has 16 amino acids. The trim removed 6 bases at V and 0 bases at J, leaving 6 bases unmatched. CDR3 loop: CASSLGLAANQETQYF. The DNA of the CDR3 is TGTGCCAGCAGCTTGGGACTAGCGGCAAACCAAGAGACCCAGTACTTC. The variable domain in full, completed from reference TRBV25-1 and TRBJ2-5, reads EADIYQTPRYLVIGTGKKITLECSQTMGHDKMYWYQQDPGMELHLIHYSYGVNSTEKGDLSSESTVSRIRTEHFPLTLESARPSHTSQYLCASSLGLAANQETQYFGPGTRLLVL.

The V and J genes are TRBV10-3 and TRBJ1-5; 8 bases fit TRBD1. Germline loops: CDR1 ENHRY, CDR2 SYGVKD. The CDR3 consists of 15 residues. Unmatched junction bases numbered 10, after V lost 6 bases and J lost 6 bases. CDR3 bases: TGTGCCATCAGGCCGGAGGCAGGGGGCGGTCAGCCCCAGCATTTT. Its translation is CAIRPEAGGGQPQHF.

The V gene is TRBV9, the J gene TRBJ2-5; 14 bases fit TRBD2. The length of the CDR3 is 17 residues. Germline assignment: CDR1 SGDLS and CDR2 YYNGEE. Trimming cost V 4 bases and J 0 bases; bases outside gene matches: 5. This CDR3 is CASSPGLAGGYQETQYF. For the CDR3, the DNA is TGTGCCAGCAGCCCCGGACTAGCGGGGGGTTACCAAGAGACCCAGTACTTC.

CDR3 residues: CASSFPGEWRTEAFF. CDR3 DNA: TGTGCCAGCAGCTTCCCGGGGGAATGGAGGACTGAAGCTTTCTTT. The V call is TRBV5-6, the J call TRBJ1-1, with D maybe TRBD1 (5 bases). Germline lookup yields CDR1 SGHDT and CDR2 YYEEEE. Trimming left V 2 bases short and J 5 bases short, with 16 bases between. The CDR3 covers 15 residues.

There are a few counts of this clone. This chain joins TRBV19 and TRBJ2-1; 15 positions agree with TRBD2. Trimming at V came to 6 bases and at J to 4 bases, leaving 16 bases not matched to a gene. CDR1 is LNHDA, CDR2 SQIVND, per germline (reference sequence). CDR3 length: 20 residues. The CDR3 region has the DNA TGTGCCAGTAGCCCTCAAGCCCCGGGACTAGCGGGAGGTCCATACAATGAGCAGTTCTTC. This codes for CASSPQAPGLAGGPYNEQFF.

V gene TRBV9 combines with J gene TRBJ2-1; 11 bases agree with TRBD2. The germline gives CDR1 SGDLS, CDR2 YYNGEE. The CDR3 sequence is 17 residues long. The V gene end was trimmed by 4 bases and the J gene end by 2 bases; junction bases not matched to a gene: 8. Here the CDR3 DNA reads TGTGCCAGCAGCAAGGCGGGACTAGCGGAAACCTACAATGAGCAGTTCTTC. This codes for CASSKAGLAETYNEQFF.

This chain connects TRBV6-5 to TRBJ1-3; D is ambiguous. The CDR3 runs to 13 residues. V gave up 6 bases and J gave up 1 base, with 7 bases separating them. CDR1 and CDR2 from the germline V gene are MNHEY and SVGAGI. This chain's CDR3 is CASREGSGNTIYF. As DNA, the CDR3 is TGTGCCAGCAGGGAGGGTTCTGGAAACACCATATATTTT.